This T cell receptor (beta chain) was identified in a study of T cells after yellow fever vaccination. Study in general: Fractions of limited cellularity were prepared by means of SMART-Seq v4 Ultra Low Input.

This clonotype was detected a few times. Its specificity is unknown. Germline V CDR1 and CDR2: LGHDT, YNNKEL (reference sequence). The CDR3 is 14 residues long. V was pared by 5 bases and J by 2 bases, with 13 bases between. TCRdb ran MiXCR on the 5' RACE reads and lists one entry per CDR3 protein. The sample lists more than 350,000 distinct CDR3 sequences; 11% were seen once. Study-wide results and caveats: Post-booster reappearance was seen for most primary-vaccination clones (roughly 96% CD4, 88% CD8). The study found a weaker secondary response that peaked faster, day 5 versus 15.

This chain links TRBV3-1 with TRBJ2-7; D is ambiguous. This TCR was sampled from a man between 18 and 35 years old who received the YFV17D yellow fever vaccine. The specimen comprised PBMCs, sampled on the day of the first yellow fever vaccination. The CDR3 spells CASSTPGTTYEQYF. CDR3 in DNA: TGTGCCAGCAGCACCCCAGGAACTACCTACGAGCAGTACTTC.